Below, 32 T cell receptor beta chains from the same sample are listed, as sequenced in a study of CD8+CD57+ T cells in acquired aplastic anemia (dated by TCRdb to 2016 to 2019). Patients chosen for sequencing had shown expansion of CD8+CD57+ cells by flow cytometry. Sequencing used an Illumina HiSeq 2000. Genomic DNA was used as template for profiling of TCR beta VDJ combinations and CDR3 sequences. TCRdb passed the public sequencing reads through fastp at Q25 and MiXCR, retaining productive beta sequences. Identical CDR3 proteins give one entry, which carries the most common genes and DNA. A total of around 200,000 distinct CDR3 sequences appear in this sample, approximately 51% of them only once. Just under 20% of the sample lies in the top ten. Sequences were obtained from sorted CD4+, CD8+, or CD8+CD57+ T cells (not recorded which) from PBMCs. The source of these receptors is a human donor with aplastic anemia.

There are a few counts of this clonotype. A much larger clone differs by one base, so this may be a read error. This chain joins TRBV28 and TRBJ1-6, with D uncertain. The CDR3 runs to 10 residues. Germline assignment: CDR1 MDHEN and CDR2 SYDVKM. CDR3 amino acids: CASSSLDHYF. CDR3 coding DNA: TGTGCCAGCAGTTCACTCGACCACTACTTT.

This clonotype was counted many times. V usage is TRBV6-6 and J usage is TRBJ2-7; perhaps TRBD2 as D (6 bases). This CDR3 has 14 amino acids. The V and J ends lost 2 bases and 3 bases respectively, with 11 bases between them. Per the germline V gene, CDR1 is MNHNY and CDR2 is SVGAGI (reference sequence). The CDR3 protein is CASSYPTRGYEQYF. CDR3 DNA sequence: TGTGCCAGCAGTTACCCAACGCGGGGCTACGAGCAGTACTTC.

Only a few counts were recorded for this clonotype. This chain connects TRBV3-1 to TRBJ2-5, with D perhaps TRBD2 (6 bases). CDR1 is LGHDT, CDR2 YNNKEL, per germline (reference sequence). The ends were cut back, 2 bases at V and 6 bases at J, with 10 bases in the middle. The CDR3 covers 13 residues. CDR3 in amino acids: CASSQQGGQTQYF. The CDR3 DNA is TGTGCCAGCAGCCAACAGGGAGGCCAGACCCAGTACTTC.

This clonotype was observed at least ten times. The chain joins TRBV5-1 to TRBJ2-7; maybe TRBD1 (6 bases). This CDR3 spans 13 amino acids. Per the germline V gene, CDR1 is SGHRS and CDR2 is YFSETQ. Trimming removed 0 bases from V and 9 bases from J, with 13 bases in between. CDR3 residues: CASSLGAGERQYF. The CDR3 nucleotides read TGCGCCAGCAGCTTGGGGGCAGGGGAGAGGCAGTACTTC.

As to this clonotype: Likely a read error: the CDR3 ends without its conserved phenylalanine or tryptophan. This rearrangement joins TRBV15 to TRBJ2-7; D is perhaps TRBD2 (7 bases). This CDR3 contains 15 residues. V was pared by 3 bases and J by 1 base, with 13 bases between. Germline V gene sequence: CDR1 LNHNV, CDR2 YYDKDF (reference sequence). CDR3 amino acids: CATSRTSRGSYEQYL. The CDR3 bases are TGTGCCACCAGCAGGACTAGCAGGGGATCCTACGAGCAGTACCTC.

CDR3: CSAKTHLEQFF. CDR3 sequence (DNA): TGCAGTGCAAAAACACATCTTGAGCAGTTCTTC. J is TRBJ2-1 and V is TRBV20-1; no definite D call. V gave up 6 bases and J gave up 9 bases, with 12 bases separating them. The CDR3 length is 11 residues. Germline V gene lookup returns CDR1 DFQATT and CDR2 SNEGSKA (reference sequence).

This clonotype was detected a few times. The chain joins TRBV19 to TRBJ2-7; possible D gene TRBD1, 8 bases. The germline CDR1 and CDR2 sequences are LNHDA and SQIVND (reference sequence). V lost 5 bases to trimming and J lost 0 bases, with 14 bases between them. This CDR3 has 15 residues. The CDR3 DNA follows: TGTGCCAGTAGTCAACAGGGGGGGATCTCCTACGAGCAGTACTTC. Residues: CASSQQGGISYEQYF.

This clonotype was observed many times. The chain carries TRBV6-1 and TRBJ1-5; 7 nucleotides match TRBD1. From germline, CDR1 is MNHNS and CDR2 SASEGT. The V segment lost 3 bases and the J segment 6 bases; nucleotides outside the gene matches: 11. This CDR3 is built from 16 residues. This chain's CDR3 is CASSDQTGRFGQPQHF. In nucleotides, the CDR3 is TGTGCCAGCAGTGACCAGACAGGGAGGTTCGGTCAGCCCCAGCATTTT.

This clonotype occurred many times. This chain connects TRBV7-3 to TRBJ2-2; 7 positions match TRBD1. Trimming removed 5 bases from V and 7 bases from J; junction bases left unmatched: 16. CDR1 is SGHTA and CDR2 is FQGTGA in the germline V gene. The CDR3 loop spans 17 amino acids. The CDR3 nucleotides read TGTGCCAGCAGCCGTGACGGGACAGCTACAGGGGTCGGGGAGCTGTTTTTT. It is translated as CASSRDGTATGVGELFF.

In its sample, this clonotype was seen a few times. The rearrangement joins TRBV30 to TRBJ2-1; no definite D call. The CDR3 spans 12 residues. Germline V gene data show CDR1 as GTSNPN and CDR2 as SVGIG (reference sequence). Trimming removed 3 bases at V and 7 bases at J, with 10 bases between. The CDR3 coding sequence is TGTGCCTGGAGCCCCTACGGGAATGAGCAGTTCTTC. This codes for CAWSPYGNEQFF.

The chain couples TRBV11-3 to TRBJ1-6, with a weak D call TRBD1 (5 bases). V gave up 4 bases and J gave up 2 bases, with 9 bases separating them. Germline V lookup: CDR1 SGHNT, CDR2 YENEEA. This CDR3 spans 15 amino acids. DNA for the CDR3: TGTGCCAGCAGCTATGGGGGTCCCTATAATTCACCCCTCCACTTT. This translates into CASSYGGPYNSPLHF.

On this clonotype: This may be a read error, as it is one base from a much larger clone. This chain joins TRBV5-1 and TRBJ1-1; TRBD1 is a possible D gene (6 bases). The CDR3 has 14 residues. Trimming stripped 3 bases from V and 1 base from J, with 10 bases between. Germline V lookup: CDR1 SGHRS, CDR2 YFSETQ. The CDR3 spells CASSSQGPNTEAFF. Written as DNA, the CDR3 is TGCGCCAGCAGCTCCCAGGGGCCGAACACTGAAGCTTTCTTT.

The rearrangement joins TRBV2 to TRBJ1-2; 7 nucleotides agree with TRBD1. V shed 7 bases and J 4 bases; nucleotides not matched to a gene: 3. CDR3 length: 12 residues. Germline loops: CDR1 SNHLY, CDR2 FYNNEI. CDR3 sequence reads: CASTGTAYGYTF. The CDR3 DNA reads TGTGCCAGCACTGGGACAGCCTATGGCTACACCTTC.

The chain employs TRBV2 and TRBJ1-6, with TRBD1 identical over 8 bases. In germline, CDR1 is SNHLY, CDR2 FYNNEI. The CDR3 sequence is 15 residues long. V dropped 7 bases and J dropped 8; count of bases not matched to a gene: 10. This CDR3 is CASNAEQGVYSPLHF. The CDR3 DNA reads as TGTGCCAGCAATGCAGAACAGGGGGTCTATTCACCCCTCCACTTT.

This clonotype has a count of ten or more. The CDR3 DNA reads as TGCAGTGCTAGGTCTCTAGCGGGGTCCCACGAGCAGTACTTC. As protein: CSARSLAGSHEQYF. V gene TRBV20-1 combines with J gene TRBJ2-7; 9 nucleotides agree with TRBD2. Germline trimming cut 3 bases from V and 5 bases from J; bases unmatched to any gene: 8. Germline-derived CDR1 and CDR2 are DFQATT and SNEGSKA (reference sequence). The CDR3 contains 14 residues.

This clonotype was seen ten or more times. The chain has TRBV12-5 and TRBJ2-2; TRBD1 matches at 7 bases. In germline, CDR1 is LGHNT, CDR2 FRNRAP. V gave up 4 bases and J gave up 1 base; unmatched junction bases: 0. This CDR3 is 14 amino acids long. The CDR3 region is CASGWTGNTGELFF. In DNA form, the CDR3 reads TGTGCTAGTGGTTGGACAGGGAACACCGGGGAGCTGTTTTTT.

As regards this clonotype: One end of the junction is discordant with germline, which a read error may explain. This rearrangement joins TRBV28 to TRBJ2-1; 11 bases are shared with TRBD1. CDR3 length: 13 amino acids. CDR1 MDHEN and CDR2 SYDVKM come from the germline V gene. The DNA for the CDR3 is TGTGCCATTCGGACAGGGGGCTACAATGAGCGGTTCTTC. Translated: CAIRTGGYNERFF.

This clonotype was counted only a few times. The genes are TRBV11-2 and TRBJ2-1; the D gene could be TRBD1 or TRBD2 (5 bases each). Germline V gives CDR1 SGHAT, CDR2 FQNNGV. Trimming removed 6 bases at V and 5 bases at J, with 17 bases between. CDR3 length: 15 residues. CDR3 loop: CASSRDPTWNNEQFF. The CDR3 region has the DNA TGTGCCAGCAGTCGGGACCCCACGTGGAACAATGAGCAGTTCTTC. The complete variable domain, with remaining parts taken from reference TRBV11-2 and TRBJ2-1, reads EAGVAQSPRYKIIEKRQSVAFWCNPISGHATLYWYQQILGQGPKLLIQFQNNGVVDDSQLPKDRFSAERLKGVDSTLKIQPAKLEDSAVYLCASSRDPTWNNEQFFGPGTRLTVL.

The chain has TRBV27 and TRBJ2-7; maybe TRBD2 (5 bases). The length of the CDR3 is 14 residues. V dropped 4 bases and J dropped 1 base, with 11 bases sitting between them. The germline V gene has CDR1 MNHEY and CDR2 SMNVEV (reference sequence). CDR3 in DNA: TGTGCCAGCAGTTCGGGGTTTCTATCCTACGAGCAGTACTTC. Protein product: CASSSGFLSYEQYF.

This chain connects TRBV10-2 to TRBJ1-2; no definite D call. Trimming cost V 0 bases and J 13 bases, with 12 bases left between them. The CDR3 consists of 12 residues. Germline-derived CDR1 and CDR2 are WSHSY and SAAADI. CDR3 DNA: TGCGCCAGCAGTGAGTCGAACACCAGGCCCACCTTC. The encoded protein is CASSESNTRPTF.

The rearrangement links TRBV7-9 to TRBJ1-5; D is unresolved. Germline values: CDR1 SEHNR, CDR2 FQNEAQ (reference sequence). The CDR3 covers 15 residues. The V end lost 6 bases, the J end lost 0 bases, and 12 bases lay between the germline ends. In DNA form, the CDR3 reads TGTGCCAGCAGTCAAATACAGTATAGCAATCAGCCCCAGCATTTT. Translation: CASSQIQYSNQPQHF.

The V call is TRBV20-1, the J call TRBJ2-7; 11 bases match TRBD2. CDR1 and CDR2 (germline): DFQATT, SNEGSKA (reference sequence). The V gene end was trimmed by 5 bases and the J gene end by 3 bases; junction bases not matched to a gene: 9. The CDR3 sequence is 15 residues long. The CDR3 loop is CSAQLPGLAVYEQYF. DNA of the CDR3: TGCAGTGCTCAATTACCGGGACTAGCGGTCTACGAGCAGTACTTC.

For this clonotype: The conserved phenylalanine or tryptophan normally closing the CDR3 is absent here, so this likely arose from a read error. The chain links TRBV15 to TRBJ1-5; TRBD1 aligns across 8 bases. The J segment lost 3 bases and the V segment lost 3 bases, leaving 4 bases of the junction unmatched. The germline V gene has CDR1 LNHNV and CDR2 YYDKDF (reference sequence). CDR3 size: 15 residues. CDR3 DNA sequence: TGTGCCACCAGCAGCCCGACAGGGGACAATCAGCCCCAGCATTCT. Its protein product is CATSSPTGDNQPQHS.

As regards this clonotype: A read error may explain this, as a much larger clone is one base away. The rearrangement links TRBV6-1 to TRBJ1-2; perhaps TRBD1 as D (5 bases). Germline V lookup: CDR1 MNHNS, CDR2 SASEGT. CDR3 length: 14 residues. CDR3: CASTMGELNCGYTF. The CDR3 coding sequence is TGTGCCAGCACTATGGGGGAGTTGAACTGTGGCTACACCTTC.

The chain has TRBV20-1 and TRBJ2-3, with D perhaps TRBD1 (6 bases). The V gene's germline CDR1 is DFQATT and CDR2 SNEGSKA (reference sequence). V was pared by 4 bases and J by 0 bases, with 11 bases between. CDR3 length: 14 amino acids. Here the CDR3 DNA reads TGCAGTGCTATAACCGGACAGAGCACAGATACGCAGTATTTT. It encodes CSAITGQSTDTQYF.

As to this clonotype: A read error may produce the germline difference seen at one junction end. J is TRBJ2-6 and V is TRBV2; D might be TRBD1 (5 bases). The length of the CDR3 is 16 residues. Germline V lookup: CDR1 SNHLY, CDR2 FYNNEI. The CDR3 DNA reads as TGTGCCAGCAAGCCGGACGGTGGGTCTGGGGCCAACGCCCTGACCTTC. Translating gives CASKPDGGSGANALTF. The full variable domain, its missing parts supplied by reference TRBV2 and TRBJ2-6, is EPEVTQTPSHQVTQMGQEVILRCVPISNHLYFYWYRQILGQKVEFLVSFYNNEISEKSEIFDDQFSVERPDGSNFTLKIRSTKLEDSAMYFCASKPDGGSGANALTFGAGSRLTVL.

The rearrangement uses TRBV29-1 and TRBJ2-6; D ambiguous. CDR1 is SQVTM and CDR2 is ANQGSEA in the germline V gene. V was pared by 6 bases and J by 1 base, with 4 bases between. The length of the CDR3 is 12 residues. The CDR3 region is CSVNSGANVLTF. CDR3 DNA: TGCAGCGTAAATTCTGGGGCCAACGTCCTGACTTTC.

About this clonotype itself: A single base separates this from a much larger clone, so it may be a read error. The chain employs TRBV20-1 and TRBJ2-4; D possibly uses TRBD1 or TRBD2 (5 bases each). The CDR3 spans 13 residues. V lost 6 bases, J lost 8 bases, and 17 bases lay in between. Germline assignment: CDR1 DFQATT and CDR2 SNEGSKA (reference sequence). DNA of the CDR3: TGCAGTGCAAGAAAGGGGTTGGAGGACATTCAGTACTTC. The encoded protein is CSARKGLEDIQYF.

The chain joins TRBV19 to TRBJ1-2; TRBD1 agrees at 8 bases. CDR3 length equals 14 residues. The V segment lost 0 bases and the J segment 9 bases; nucleotides outside the gene matches: 6. Germline V gene data show CDR1 as LNHDA and CDR2 as SQIVND (reference sequence). In DNA form, the CDR3 reads TGTGCCAGTAGTATAGATCGGACAGGGCATAGCTACACCTTC. It specifies CASSIDRTGHSYTF.

The V and J genes are TRBV19 and TRBJ1-3, with D perhaps TRBD1 (5 bases). V lost 9 bases to trimming and J lost 5 bases, with 20 bases between them. Germline V gives CDR1 LNHDA, CDR2 SQIVND (reference sequence). The CDR3 is 15 residues long. CDR3 sequence: CASHPGTGIRNTIYF. CDR3 in DNA: TGTGCCAGCCACCCAGGGACGGGGATAAGAAACACCATATATTTT.

Note on this clonotype: A clone one base away is much larger, so this may be a read error. The rearrangement joins TRBV7-2 to TRBJ2-2, with TRBD1 identical over 8 bases. The length of the CDR3 is 15 residues. Germline V lookup: CDR1 SGHTA, CDR2 FQGNSA. For the CDR3, the DNA is TGTGCCAGCAGCCCGTGGACAGGGAACACCGGGGAGCTGCTTTTT. As protein: CASSPWTGNTGELLF.

At least ten counts were recorded for this clonotype. J is TRBJ2-5 and V is TRBV11-2, with no clear D. The CDR3 loop spans 15 amino acids. Germline V lookup: CDR1 SGHAT, CDR2 FQNNGV. The germline V and J ends were trimmed by 3 bases and 5 bases, with 16 bases remaining between them. DNA of the CDR3: TGTGCCAGCAGCTTTAACAGCCACTCCTCGGAGACCCAGTACTTC. This sequence encodes CASSFNSHSSETQYF.